Included here is one T cell receptor (beta chain) sequence, with context. At one end the junction does not follow the germline gene, possibly because of a read error. Per germline, CDR1 SGHRS and CDR2 YFSETQ. This CDR3 comprises 17 residues. Sequencing involved patients with CD8+CD57+ cell expansion previously shown by flow cytometry. Patients were untreated when blood was sampled. This record comes from a study of CD8+CD57+ T cells in acquired aplastic anemia. Genomic DNA constituted the template upon which TCR beta VDJ and CDR3 profiling was performed. Via MiXCR, TCRdb re-called the reads, giving one row per CDR3 protein. The table records 130,000 or so distinct CDR3 sequences, less than 50% of them present only once.

The sequenced sample consisted of sorted CD4+, CD8+, or CD8+CD57+ T cells (not recorded which) from PBMCs. The sequence derives from a human donor with aplastic anemia. J is TRBJ2-4 and V is TRBV5-1; perhaps TRBD1 as D (6 bases). DNA of the CDR3: TGCGTCAGCAGCCCAAGGACAGTTAGGGAGGCCAAAAACATTCAGTACTTC. Translation: CVSSPRTVREAKNIQYF. The full variable domain, its missing parts supplied by reference TRBV5-1 and TRBJ2-4, is KAGVTQTPRYLIKTRGQQVTLSCSPISGHRSVSWYQQTPGQGLQFLFEYFSETQRNKGNFPGRFSGRQFSNSRSEMNVSTLELGDSALYLCVSSPRTVREAKNIQYFGAGTRLSVL.